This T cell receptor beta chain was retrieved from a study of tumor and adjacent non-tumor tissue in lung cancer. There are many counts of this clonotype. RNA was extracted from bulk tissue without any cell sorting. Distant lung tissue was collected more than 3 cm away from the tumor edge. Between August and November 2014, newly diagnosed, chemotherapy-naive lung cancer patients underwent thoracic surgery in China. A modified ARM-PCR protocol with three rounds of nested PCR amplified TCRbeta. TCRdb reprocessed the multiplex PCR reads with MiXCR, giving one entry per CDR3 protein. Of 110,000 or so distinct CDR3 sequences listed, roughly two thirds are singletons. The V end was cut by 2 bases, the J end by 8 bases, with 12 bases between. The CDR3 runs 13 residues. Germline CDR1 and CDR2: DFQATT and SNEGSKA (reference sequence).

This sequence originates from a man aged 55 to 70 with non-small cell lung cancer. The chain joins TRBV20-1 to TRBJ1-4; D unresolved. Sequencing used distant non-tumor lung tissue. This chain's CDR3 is CSARTPSVEKLFF. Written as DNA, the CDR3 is TGCAGTGCTAGAACCCCCTCGGTGGAAAAACTGTTTTTT.